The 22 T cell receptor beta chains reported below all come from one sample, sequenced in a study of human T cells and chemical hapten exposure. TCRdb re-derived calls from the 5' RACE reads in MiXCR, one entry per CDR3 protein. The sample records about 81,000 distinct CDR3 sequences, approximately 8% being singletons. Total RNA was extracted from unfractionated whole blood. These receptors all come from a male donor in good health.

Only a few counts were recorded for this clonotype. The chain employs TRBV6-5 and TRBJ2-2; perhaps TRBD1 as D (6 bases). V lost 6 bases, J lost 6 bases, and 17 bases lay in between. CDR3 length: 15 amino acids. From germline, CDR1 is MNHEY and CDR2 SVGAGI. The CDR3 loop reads CASRGDNIGAGELFF. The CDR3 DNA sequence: TGTGCCAGCAGGGGGGACAATATTGGAGCCGGGGAGCTGTTTTTT.

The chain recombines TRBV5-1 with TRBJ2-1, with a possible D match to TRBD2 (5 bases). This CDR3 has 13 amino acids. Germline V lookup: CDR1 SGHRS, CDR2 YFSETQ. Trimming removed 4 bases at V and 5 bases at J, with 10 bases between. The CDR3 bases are TGCGCCAGCAGCCCCGGGATAGACAATGAGCAGTTCTTC. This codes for CASSPGIDNEQFF.

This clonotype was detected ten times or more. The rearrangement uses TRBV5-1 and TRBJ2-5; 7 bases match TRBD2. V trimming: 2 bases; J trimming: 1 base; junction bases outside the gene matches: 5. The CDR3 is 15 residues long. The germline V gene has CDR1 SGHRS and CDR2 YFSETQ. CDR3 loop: CASSFVGLSQETQYF. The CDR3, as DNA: TGCGCCAGCAGCTTCGTGGGACTAAGCCAAGAGACCCAGTACTTC. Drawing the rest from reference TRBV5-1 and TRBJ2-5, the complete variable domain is KAGVTQTPRYLIKTRGQQVTLSCSPISGHRSVSWYQQTPGQGLQFLFEYFSETQRNKGNFPGRFSGRQFSNSRSEMNVSTLELGDSALYLCASSFVGLSQETQYFGPGTRLLVL.

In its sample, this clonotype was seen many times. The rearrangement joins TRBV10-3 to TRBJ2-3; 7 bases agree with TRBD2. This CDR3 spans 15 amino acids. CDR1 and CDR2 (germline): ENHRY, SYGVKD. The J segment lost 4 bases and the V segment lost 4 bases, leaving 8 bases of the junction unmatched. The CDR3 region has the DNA TGTGCCATCAGTGGGACCAGGCGGGAGTCAGATACGCAGTATTTT. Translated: CAISGTRRESDTQYF.

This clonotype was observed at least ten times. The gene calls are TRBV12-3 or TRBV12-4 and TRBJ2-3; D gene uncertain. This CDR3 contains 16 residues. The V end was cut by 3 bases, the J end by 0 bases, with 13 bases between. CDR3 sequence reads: CASSFRVLPSTDTQYF. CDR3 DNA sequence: TGTGCCAGCAGTTTTCGGGTGCTCCCTAGCACAGATACGCAGTATTTT.

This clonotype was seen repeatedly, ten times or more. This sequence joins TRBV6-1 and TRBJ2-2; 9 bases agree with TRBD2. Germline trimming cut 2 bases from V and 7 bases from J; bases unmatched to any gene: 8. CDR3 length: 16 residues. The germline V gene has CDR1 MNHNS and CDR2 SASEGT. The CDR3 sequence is CASSEIPSGVIGELFF. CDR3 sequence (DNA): TGTGCCAGCAGTGAAATTCCTAGCGGGGTGATCGGGGAGCTGTTTTTT.

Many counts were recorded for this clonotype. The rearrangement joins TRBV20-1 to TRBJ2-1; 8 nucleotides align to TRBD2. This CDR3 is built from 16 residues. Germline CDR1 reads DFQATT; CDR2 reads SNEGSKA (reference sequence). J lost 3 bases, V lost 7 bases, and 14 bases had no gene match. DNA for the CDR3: TGCAGTGTTGCGGGGCCAGCGGGAGCAGACTACAATGAGCAGTTCTTC. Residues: CSVAGPAGADYNEQFF.

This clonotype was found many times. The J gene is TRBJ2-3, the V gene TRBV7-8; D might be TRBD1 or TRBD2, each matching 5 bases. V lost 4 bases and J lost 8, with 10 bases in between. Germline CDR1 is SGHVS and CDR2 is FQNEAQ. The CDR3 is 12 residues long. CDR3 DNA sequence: TGTGCCAGCAGCTATGGGGCGGGTACGCAGTATTTT. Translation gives CASSYGAGTQYF.

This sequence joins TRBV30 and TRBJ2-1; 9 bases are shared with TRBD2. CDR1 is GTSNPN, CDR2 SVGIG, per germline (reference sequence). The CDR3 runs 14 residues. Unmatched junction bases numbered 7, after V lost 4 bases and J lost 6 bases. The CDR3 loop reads CAWTSGRIRNEQFF. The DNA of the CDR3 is TGTGCCTGGACGAGCGGGAGGATACGCAATGAGCAGTTCTTC.

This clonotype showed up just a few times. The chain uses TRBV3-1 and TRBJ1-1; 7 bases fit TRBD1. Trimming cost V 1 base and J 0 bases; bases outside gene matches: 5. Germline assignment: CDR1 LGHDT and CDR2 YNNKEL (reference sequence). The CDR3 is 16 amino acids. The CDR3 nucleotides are TGTGCCAGCAGCCAAGGGACAGGACTCATGAACACTGAAGCTTTCTTT. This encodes CASSQGTGLMNTEAFF. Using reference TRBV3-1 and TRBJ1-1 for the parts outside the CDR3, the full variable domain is DTAVSQTPKYLVTQMGNDKSIKCEQNLGHDTMYWYKQDSKKFLKIMFSYNNKELIINETVPNRFSPKSPDKAHLNLHINSLELGDSAVYFCASSQGTGLMNTEAFFGQGTRLTVV.

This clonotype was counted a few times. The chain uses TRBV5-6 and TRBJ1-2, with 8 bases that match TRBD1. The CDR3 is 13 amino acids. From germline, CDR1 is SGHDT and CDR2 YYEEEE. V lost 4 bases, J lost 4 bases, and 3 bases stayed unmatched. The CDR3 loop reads CASSPGQGYGYTF. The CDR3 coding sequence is TGTGCCAGCAGCCCCGGACAGGGCTATGGCTACACCTTC.

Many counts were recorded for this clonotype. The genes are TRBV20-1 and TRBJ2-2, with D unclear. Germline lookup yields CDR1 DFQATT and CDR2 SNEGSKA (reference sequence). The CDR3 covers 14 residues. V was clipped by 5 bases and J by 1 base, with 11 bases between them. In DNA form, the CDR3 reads TGCAGTGCTCCTAGGGCAGGGAACACCGGGGAGCTGTTTTTT. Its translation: CSAPRAGNTGELFF.

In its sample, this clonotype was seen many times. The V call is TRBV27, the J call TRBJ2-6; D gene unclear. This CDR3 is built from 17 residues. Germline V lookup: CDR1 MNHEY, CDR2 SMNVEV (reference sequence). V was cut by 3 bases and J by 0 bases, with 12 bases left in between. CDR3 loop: CASSFARSLSGANVLTF. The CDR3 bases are TGTGCCAGCAGTTTTGCCAGGTCTCTCTCTGGGGCCAACGTCCTGACTTTC.

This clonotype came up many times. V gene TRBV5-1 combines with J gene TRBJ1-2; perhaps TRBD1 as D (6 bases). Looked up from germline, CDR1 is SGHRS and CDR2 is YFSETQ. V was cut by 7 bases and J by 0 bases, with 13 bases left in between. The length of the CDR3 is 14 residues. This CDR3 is CASRDRPANYGYTF. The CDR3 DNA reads TGCGCCAGCCGTGACAGGCCCGCTAACTATGGCTACACCTTC.

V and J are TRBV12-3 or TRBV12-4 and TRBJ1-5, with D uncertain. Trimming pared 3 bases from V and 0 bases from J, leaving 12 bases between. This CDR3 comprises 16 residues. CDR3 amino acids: CASSFRRLYSNQPQHF. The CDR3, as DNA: TGTGCCAGCAGTTTTAGACGGTTGTATAGCAATCAGCCCCAGCATTTT.

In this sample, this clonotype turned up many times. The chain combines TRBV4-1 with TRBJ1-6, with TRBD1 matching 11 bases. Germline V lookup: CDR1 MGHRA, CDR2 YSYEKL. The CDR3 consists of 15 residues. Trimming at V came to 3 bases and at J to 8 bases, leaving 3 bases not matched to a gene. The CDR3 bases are TGCGCCAGCAGCCATGGACAGGGGGCTTATTCACCCCTCCACTTT. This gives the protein CASSHGQGAYSPLHF.

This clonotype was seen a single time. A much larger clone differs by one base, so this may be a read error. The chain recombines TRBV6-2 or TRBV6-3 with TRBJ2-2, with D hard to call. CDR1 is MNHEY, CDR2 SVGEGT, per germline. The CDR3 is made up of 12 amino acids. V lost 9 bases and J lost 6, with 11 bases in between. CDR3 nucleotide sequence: TGTGCCAGTCACGAGTGGCCCGGGGAGCTGTTTTTT. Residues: CASHEWPGELFF.

This CDR3 reads CASRENTEAFF. The CDR3, as DNA: TGTGCCAGCAGGGAGAACACTGAAGCTTTCTTT. The gene calls are TRBV6-5 and TRBJ1-1; no reliable D call. With 6 bases removed from V and 1 base from J, the gap between germline ends came to 3 bases. This CDR3 is built from 11 residues. Germline V gene data show CDR1 as MNHEY and CDR2 as SVGAGI.

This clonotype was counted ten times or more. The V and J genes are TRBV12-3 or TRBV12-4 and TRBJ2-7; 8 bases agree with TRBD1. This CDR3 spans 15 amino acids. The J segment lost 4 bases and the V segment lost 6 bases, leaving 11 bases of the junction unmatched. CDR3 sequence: CASSLGTGGLYEQYF. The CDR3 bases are TGTGCCAGCAGCCTCGGGACAGGAGGTCTGTACGAGCAGTACTTC.

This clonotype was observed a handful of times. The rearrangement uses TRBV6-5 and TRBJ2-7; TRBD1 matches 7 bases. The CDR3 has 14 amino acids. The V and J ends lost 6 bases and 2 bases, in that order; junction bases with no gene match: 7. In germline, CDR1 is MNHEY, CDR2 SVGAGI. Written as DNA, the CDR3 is TGTGCCAGCAGACACAGACAGGGAGCCTACGAGCAGTACTTC. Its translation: CASRHRQGAYEQYF.

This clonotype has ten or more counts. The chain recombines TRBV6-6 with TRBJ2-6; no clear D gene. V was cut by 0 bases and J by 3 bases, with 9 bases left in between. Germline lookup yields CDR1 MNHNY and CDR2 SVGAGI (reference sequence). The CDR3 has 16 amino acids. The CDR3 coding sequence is TGTGCCAGCAGTTACTCGGGTTCTAATGGGGCCAACGTCCTGACTTTC. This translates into CASSYSGSNGANVLTF.

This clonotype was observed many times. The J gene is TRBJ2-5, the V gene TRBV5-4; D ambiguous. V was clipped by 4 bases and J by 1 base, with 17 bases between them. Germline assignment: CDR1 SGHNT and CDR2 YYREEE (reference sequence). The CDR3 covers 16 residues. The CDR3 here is CASSQHIGAIQETQYF. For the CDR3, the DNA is TGTGCCAGCAGCCAGCATATTGGAGCGATCCAAGAGACCCAGTACTTC.